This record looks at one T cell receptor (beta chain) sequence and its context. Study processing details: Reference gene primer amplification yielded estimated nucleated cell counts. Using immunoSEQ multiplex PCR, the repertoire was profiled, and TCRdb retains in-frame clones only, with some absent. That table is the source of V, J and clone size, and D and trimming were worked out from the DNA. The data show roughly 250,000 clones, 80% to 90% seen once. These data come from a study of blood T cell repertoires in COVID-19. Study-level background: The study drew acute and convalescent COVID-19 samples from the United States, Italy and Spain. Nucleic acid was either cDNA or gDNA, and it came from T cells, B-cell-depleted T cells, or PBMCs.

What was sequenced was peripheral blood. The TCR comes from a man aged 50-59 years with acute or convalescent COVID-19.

The CDR3 DNA sequence: TGTGCCACTACAGCGGGGATCTCCTACGAGCAGTACTTC. Residues: CATTAGISYEQYF. The chain joins TRBV2 to TRBJ2-7; 7 bases are shared with TRBD2. The germline V gene encodes CDR1 SNHLY and CDR2 FYNNEI. V lost 10 bases, J lost 0 bases, and 6 bases stayed unmatched. The CDR3 contains 13 residues.